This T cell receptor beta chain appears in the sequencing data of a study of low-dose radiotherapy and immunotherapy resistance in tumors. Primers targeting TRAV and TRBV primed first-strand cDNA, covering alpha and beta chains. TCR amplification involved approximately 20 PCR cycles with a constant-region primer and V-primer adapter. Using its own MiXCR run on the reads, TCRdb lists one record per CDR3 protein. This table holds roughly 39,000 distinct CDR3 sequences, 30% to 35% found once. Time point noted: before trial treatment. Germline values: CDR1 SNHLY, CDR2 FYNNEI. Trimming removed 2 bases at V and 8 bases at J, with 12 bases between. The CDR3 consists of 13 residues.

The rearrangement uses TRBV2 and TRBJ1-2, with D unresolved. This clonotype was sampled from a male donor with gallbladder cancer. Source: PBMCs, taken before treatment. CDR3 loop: CASSEKQEAGYTF. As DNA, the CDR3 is TGTGCCAGCAGTGAAAAGCAGGAGGCGGGCTACACCTTC.